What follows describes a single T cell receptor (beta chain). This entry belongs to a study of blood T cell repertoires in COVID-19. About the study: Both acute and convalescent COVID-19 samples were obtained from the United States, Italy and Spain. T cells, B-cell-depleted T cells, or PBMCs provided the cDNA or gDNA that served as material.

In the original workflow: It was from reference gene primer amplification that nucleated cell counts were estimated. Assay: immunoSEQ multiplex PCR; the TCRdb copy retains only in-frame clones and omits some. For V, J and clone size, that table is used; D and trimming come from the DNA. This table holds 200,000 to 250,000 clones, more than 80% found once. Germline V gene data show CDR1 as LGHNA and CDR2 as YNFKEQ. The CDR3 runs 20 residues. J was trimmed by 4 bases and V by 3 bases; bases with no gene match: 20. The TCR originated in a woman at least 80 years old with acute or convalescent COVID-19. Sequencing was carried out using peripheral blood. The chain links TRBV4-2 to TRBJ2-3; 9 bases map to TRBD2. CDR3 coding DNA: TGTGCCAGCAGCCACCTGAACGGGCCGGCGGGAGGGCCTGGAGCAGATACGCAGTATTTT. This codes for CASSHLNGPAGGPGADTQYF.